This T cell receptor delta chain stems from a study of gamma-delta T cells after stem cell transplantation. This CDR3 is built from 22 residues. The J segment lost 1 base and the V segment lost 4 bases, leaving 24 bases of the junction unmatched. Per the germline V gene, CDR1 is TSWWSYY and CDR2 is QGS. The count of this clone is one. TCRdb used CATT to re-call clones from the RT-PCR reads. The sample lists thousands of delta-chain clones, roughly 15% occurring once. The V call is TRDV1, the J call TRDJ1; TRDD3 agrees at 10 bases. Sequencing input: gamma-delta T cells. The clonotype was recovered from a human donor. It is not recorded whose cells these are; they may come from a transplant donor. The DNA of the CDR3 is TGTGCTCTTGGGGGAAAGCGATTCCTACGGTCTGGGGGATATGCTTCCACCGATAAACTCATCTTT. This translates into CALGGKRFLRSGGYASTDKLIF.